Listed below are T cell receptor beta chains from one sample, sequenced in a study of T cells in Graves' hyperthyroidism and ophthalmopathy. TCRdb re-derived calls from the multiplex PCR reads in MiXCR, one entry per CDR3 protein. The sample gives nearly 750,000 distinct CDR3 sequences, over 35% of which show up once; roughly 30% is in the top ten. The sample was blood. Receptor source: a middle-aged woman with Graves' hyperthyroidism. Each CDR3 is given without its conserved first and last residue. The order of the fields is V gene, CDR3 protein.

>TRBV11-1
ASGGSSAQGYEQY
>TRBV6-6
ASSYWVTEAF
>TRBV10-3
ASSYAGLRPSGANVLT
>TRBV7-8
ASSLAHSTDSNQPQH
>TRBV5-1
ASSSLTSGMGETQY
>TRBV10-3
AISPRDSGDTQY
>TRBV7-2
ASSGWDTQH
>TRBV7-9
ASSLGTQGEAF
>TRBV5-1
ASSLDGAAGGYT
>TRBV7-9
ASGLNTGELF
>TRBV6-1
ASSDRPFEAGEKLF
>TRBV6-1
ASSNSGEKLF
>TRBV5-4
ASSGKQGSDTQY
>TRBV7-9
ASSTEAGPGETQY
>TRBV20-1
SARTGDTNEKLF
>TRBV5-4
ASSLIGLASYEQY
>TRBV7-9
ASSLRGAENTEAF
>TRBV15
ATSSLLGFDYGYT
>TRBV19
ASIPADSIGEKLF
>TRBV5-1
ASSYEQEGTYEQY
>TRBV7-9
ASSDIIGTSGNTIY
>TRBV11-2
ASSPLNYAAGGLTRETQY
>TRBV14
ASSHTPGPTNYGYT
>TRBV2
ASLTGGGDYEQY
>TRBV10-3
AISDLGSNTEAF
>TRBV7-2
ASSALDTVLH
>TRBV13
ASSSVGLADSYEQY
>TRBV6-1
ASSLTLSGANVLT
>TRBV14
ASSQGRFGQLNSPLH
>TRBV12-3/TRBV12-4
ASNLPALGNYGYT
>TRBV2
ASSYVEVKTEAF
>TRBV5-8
ASRETGRTEPQH
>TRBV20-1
SASIPRDISYEQY
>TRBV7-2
ASSLFRTNNQPQH
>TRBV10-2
ASSESAGCTEAF